The 7 T cell receptor beta chains reported below all come from one sample, sequenced in a study of T cell responses to AZD1222 COVID-19 vaccine. TCRdb's copy holds only in-frame clones and misses some; the assay was immunoSEQ multiplex PCR. The sample shows about 110,000 clones, about nine tenths of them seen only once. The sequencing here drew on peripheral blood, taken on day 0 of AZD1222 vaccination. The receptors shown here come from an adult in good health.

This chain joins TRBV29-1 and TRBJ2-7; the D gene is possibly TRBD2 (7 bases). V was shortened by 7 bases and J by 4 bases, with 17 bases between the two germline ends. Germline V gives CDR1 SQVTM, CDR2 ANQGSEA. The CDR3 contains 13 residues. The CDR3: CSARPGGLYEQYF. The CDR3, as DNA: TGCAGCGCGCGCCCGGGGGGCCTTTACGAGCAGTACTTC.

The chain uses TRBV7-2 and TRBJ2-7; D gene unclear. Trimming took off 1 base at V and 6 bases at J, with 7 bases between the two ends. CDR1 is SGHTA, CDR2 FQGNSA, per germline. CDR3 length: 12 residues. CDR3 nucleotide sequence: TGTGCCAGCAGCTTAGTAGCTCGCGAGCAGTACTTC. Translating it yields CASSLVAREQYF.

The chain joins TRBV30 to TRBJ1-6; D is uncertain. CDR3 size: 15 residues. From germline, CDR1 is GTSNPN and CDR2 SVGIG (reference sequence). CDR3 sequence (DNA): TGTGCTTGTCGGAAGCCGCCAAGCAGTAATTCACCCCTCCACTTT. Its protein is CACRKPPSSNSPLHF. Combining the CDR3 with reference TRBV30 and TRBJ1-6 gives the whole variable domain SQTIHQWPATLVQPVGSPLSLECTVEGTSNPNLYWYRQAAGRGLQLLFYSVGIGQISSEVPQNLSASRPQDRQFILSSKKLLLSDSGFYLCACRKPPSSNSPLHFGNGTRLTVT.

The V and J genes are TRBV19 and TRBJ2-6; D gene ambiguous. V lost 8 bases and J lost 1, with 6 bases in between. The CDR3 consists of 13 residues. Germline V CDR1 and CDR2: LNHDA, SQIVND (reference sequence). CDR3 residues: CASSASGANVLTF. The CDR3 coding sequence is TGTGCCAGTTCCGCTTCTGGGGCCAACGTCCTGACTTTC.

This clone was seen a single time. V and J are TRBV6-5 and TRBJ2-1; 9 bases match TRBD1. Germline CDR1 reads MNHEY; CDR2 reads SVGAGI. This CDR3 is 13 amino acids long. With 7 bases clipped from V and 7 bases from J, the junction kept 5 bases outside the gene matches. CDR3: CASTGQGRNEQFF. CDR3 coding DNA: TGTGCCAGCACGGGACAGGGACGGAATGAGCAGTTCTTC.

The rearrangement uses TRBV3-1 (or the pseudogene TRBV3-2) and TRBJ2-1, with D possibly being TRBD2 (6 bases). The CDR3 is made up of 15 amino acids. V shed 4 bases and J shed 7 bases, with 17 bases lying between them. Germline values: CDR1 LGHDT, CDR2 YNNKEL (reference sequence). The DNA of the CDR3 is TGTGCCAGCAGCCCGCGGAGGGACGTGGGGAATGAGCAGTTCTTC. It specifies CASSPRRDVGNEQFF.

This chain links TRBV29-1 with TRBJ2-2; the match to TRBD2 covers 9 bases. After removal of 6 bases from V and 7 bases from J, the junction contained 6 bases not matched to a gene. CDR1 is SQVTM, CDR2 ANQGSEA, per germline. This CDR3 comprises 13 residues. CDR3 protein: CSVLAGAVGELFF. In DNA form, the CDR3 reads TGCAGCGTCTTAGCGGGAGCAGTCGGGGAGCTGTTTTTT.